The text below deals with one TCR beta chain. The antigen is undetermined. The CDR3 extends over 16 amino acids. Using a J-beta primer mix together with a sample-barcoded 5' primer, a second PCR was run for about 6 to 11 cycles. Each cDNA was tagged by a template-switch adaptor containing 12 random nucleotides. Sequencing of every sample gave 2.5 million or more CDR3-containing paired-end reads. From the 5' RACE reads, TCRdb called clonotypes with MiXCR, one entry per CDR3 protein. Of roughly 1.7 million distinct CDR3 sequences listed, 30% to 40% are singletons. This entry belongs to a study of blood T cells in healthy people across ages. Whole-study results and caveats: Total diversity from one million sequenced T cells was likely underestimated. Naive CD4+ cell counts and diversity both ran higher in long-lived than in aged donors.

Sequenced: blood. The chain carries TRBV21-1 and TRBJ2-7; whether TRBD2, the table's D call, matches the DNA was not checked. TRBV21-1 is described as a pseudogene. The TCR was taken from a woman in her twenties or thirties in good health. The CDR3 here is CASNKVGREGAYEQYF. The CDR3 DNA follows: TGTGCCAGCAACAAAGTTGGGCGGGAGGGTGCCTACGAGCAGTACTTC.